One sample yielded the 3 T cell receptor beta chains listed below, sequenced in a study of T-cell memory formation after mild COVID-19. TCRdb processed the 5' RACE reads anew with MiXCR; each CDR3 protein has one entry. The sample has tens of thousands of distinct CDR3 sequences, approximately 16% seen once; the top ten hold 31%. The source material was PBMCs or a T cell subset sorted from them (not recorded which). These receptors were obtained from an adult woman who had mild COVID-19 (a few samples of this study predate the infection). Cell type and time point are not known.

This clonotype was found a few times. The CDR3 bases are TGTGCCAGCAGTGAATCAGGGGGAGAGTATGAGCAGTTCTTC. It codes for CASSESGGEYEQFF. The rearrangement uses TRBV25-1 and TRBJ2-1, with 7 bases fitting TRBD1. Germline CDR1 MGHDK, CDR2 SYGVNS. V dropped 1 base and J dropped 8; count of bases not matched to a gene: 5. This CDR3 comprises 14 residues.

A few counts support this clonotype. The chain links TRBV7-9 to TRBJ2-4; 7 nucleotides agree with TRBD1. The CDR3 is made up of 16 amino acids. In germline, CDR1 is SEHNR, CDR2 FQNEAQ (reference sequence). Trimming took 5 bases from V and 0 from J; bases not matched to a gene: 7. The CDR3 sequence: CASSPGDSLAKNIQYF. The CDR3 nucleotides read TGTGCCAGCAGCCCCGGGGACAGTCTAGCCAAAAACATTCAGTACTTC.

The chain carries TRBV5-1 and TRBJ2-7; tentative D call: TRBD1 (6 bases). This CDR3 has 14 residues. Germline assignment: CDR1 SGHRS and CDR2 YFSETQ. The V end lost 0 bases, the J end lost 0 bases, and 7 bases lay between the germline ends. The CDR3 spells CASSLGTASYEQYF. The CDR3 DNA is TGCGCCAGCAGCTTGGGGACAGCCTCCTACGAGCAGTACTTC.